Each of the 8 T cell receptor beta chains below was sequenced from the same sample in a study of blood T cell repertoires in COVID-19. The assay was immunoSEQ multiplex PCR, and TCRdb's table has in-frame clones only and misses some. The sample yields some 220,000 clones, around 84% seen once. The sample taken for sequencing was peripheral blood. The origin of the receptors is a woman aged 80 or over with active or convalescent COVID-19.

The chain employs TRBV7-3 and TRBJ2-3, with TRBD2 matching 9 bases. Germline loops: CDR1 SGHTA, CDR2 FQGTGA. This CDR3 is 16 amino acids long. The trim removed 4 bases at V and 5 bases at J, leaving 10 bases unmatched. CDR3 residues: CASSSRAGGPGDTQYF. CDR3 coding DNA: TGTGCCAGCAGCTCTCGGGCGGGAGGGCCTGGAGATACGCAGTATTTT.

Points on this clone: This sample includes further DNA sequences coding for the same CDR3. The CDR3: CASSLASGGSYEQYF. The CDR3 DNA reads TGTGCCAGCAGCTTAGCCAGCGGGGGGTCCTACGAGCAGTACTTC. The chain is built from TRBV7-2 and TRBJ2-7; 9 bases align to TRBD2. The CDR3 contains 15 residues. The junction had 1 base not matched to a gene; V was cut back by 0 bases and J by 1 base. Germline CDR1 is SGHTA and CDR2 is FQGNSA.

The rearrangement links TRBV2 to TRBJ2-2, with 7 bases matching TRBD1. The CDR3 is made up of 15 amino acids. In germline, CDR1 is SNHLY, CDR2 FYNNEI. Trimming at V came to 4 bases and at J to 3 bases, leaving 5 bases not matched to a gene. The chain's CDR3 is CASSVQGVYTGELFF. The CDR3 DNA reads TGTGCCAGCAGTGTTCAGGGGGTGTACACCGGGGAGCTGTTTTTT.

The rearrangement joins TRBV5-1 to TRBJ2-3; D is uncertain. This CDR3 contains 16 residues. Germline CDR1 SGHRS, CDR2 YFSETQ. With 0 bases removed from V and 2 bases from J, the gap between germline ends came to 13 bases. The CDR3 DNA sequence: TGCGCCAGCAGCTTGGGGCGGTTCTCAGACACAGATACGCAGTATTTT. The encoded protein is CASSLGRFSDTDTQYF.

The chain links TRBV3-1 (or the pseudogene TRBV3-2) to TRBJ2-5; 8 bases align to TRBD2. The CDR3 runs to 15 residues. Trimming cost V 4 bases and J 2 bases; bases outside gene matches: 6. The germline V gene has CDR1 LGHDT and CDR2 YNNKEL (reference sequence). The CDR3 sequence is CASSRLAGSQETQYF. The CDR3 DNA reads TGTGCCAGCAGCCGTTTAGCGGGGAGTCAAGAGACCCAGTACTTC.

Relative to its sample, this clone is medium-sized. The rearrangement links TRBV5-5 to TRBJ1-5; D call uncertain. Germline V gives CDR1 SGHKS, CDR2 YYEKEE (reference sequence). The CDR3 is 12 amino acids. Trimming shortened V by 4 bases and J by 4 bases, and 6 bases separated the two germline ends. This CDR3 reads CASSSGNQPQHF. The CDR3 nucleotides are TGTGCCAGCAGCAGCGGGAATCAGCCCCAGCATTTT.

The CDR3: CASSEKTSGSRGMDEQFF. The CDR3, as DNA: TGTGCCAGCAGTGAAAAGACTAGCGGGAGTCGAGGAATGGATGAGCAGTTCTTC. The genes are TRBV6-1 and TRBJ2-1, with 12 bases lining up with TRBD2. Germline CDR1 is MNHNS and CDR2 is SASEGT. Trimming removed 2 bases from V and 8 bases from J; junction bases left unmatched: 13. This CDR3 has 18 amino acids.

V gene TRBV7-9 combines with J gene TRBJ1-2, with D uncertain. CDR1 SEHNR and CDR2 FQNEAQ come from the germline V gene (reference sequence). The CDR3 has 13 residues. Deletions cut 2 bases from V and 4 bases from J, with 8 bases between. CDR3 bases: TGTGCCAGCAGCTTACCAGGTTCCTATGGCTACACCTTC. It yields the protein CASSLPGSYGYTF.